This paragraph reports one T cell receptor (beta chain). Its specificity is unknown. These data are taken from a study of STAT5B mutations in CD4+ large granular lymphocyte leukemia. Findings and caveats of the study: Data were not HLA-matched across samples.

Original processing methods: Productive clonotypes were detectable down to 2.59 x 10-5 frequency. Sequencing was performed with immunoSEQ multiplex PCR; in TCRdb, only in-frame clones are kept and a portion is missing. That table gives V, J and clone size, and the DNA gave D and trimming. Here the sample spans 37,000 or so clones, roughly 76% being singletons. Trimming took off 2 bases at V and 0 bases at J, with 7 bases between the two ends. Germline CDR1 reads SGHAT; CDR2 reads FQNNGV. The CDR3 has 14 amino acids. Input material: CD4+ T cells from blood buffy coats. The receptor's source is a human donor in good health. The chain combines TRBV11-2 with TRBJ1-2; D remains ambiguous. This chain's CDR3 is CASSLQASNYGYTF. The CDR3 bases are TGTGCCAGCAGCTTACAGGCTTCTAACTATGGCTACACCTTC.